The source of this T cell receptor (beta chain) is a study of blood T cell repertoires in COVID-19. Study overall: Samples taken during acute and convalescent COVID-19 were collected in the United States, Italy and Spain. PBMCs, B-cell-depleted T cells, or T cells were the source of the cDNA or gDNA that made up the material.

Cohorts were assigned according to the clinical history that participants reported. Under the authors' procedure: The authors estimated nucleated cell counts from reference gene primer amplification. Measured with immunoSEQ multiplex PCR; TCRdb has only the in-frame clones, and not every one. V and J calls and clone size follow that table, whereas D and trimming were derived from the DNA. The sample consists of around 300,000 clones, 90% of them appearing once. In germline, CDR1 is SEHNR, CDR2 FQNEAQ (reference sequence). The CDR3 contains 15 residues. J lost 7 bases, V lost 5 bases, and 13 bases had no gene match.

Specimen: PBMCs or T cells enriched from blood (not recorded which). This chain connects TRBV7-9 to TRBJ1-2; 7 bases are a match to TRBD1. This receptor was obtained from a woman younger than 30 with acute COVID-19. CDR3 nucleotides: TGTGCCAGCAGCATTTATAGACAGGGCTCTGGTGGCTACACCTTC. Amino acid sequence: CASSIYRQGSGGYTF.